This passage covers 21 T cell receptor beta chains from one sample sequenced in a study of shared clonotypes between healthy human individuals. This table comes from immunoSEQ multiplex PCR, and its TCRdb copy is limited to in-frame clones, with some not included. The top ten clones hold 0.55% to 0.7% of a sample with over a million clones, around three quarters of them seen once. The sequencing sample was made of memory CD4+ T cells from PBMCs. The sample's subset: CD45RA-negative fraction. These receptors all come from a young man in good health. Some clones in this sample may be carry-over from other donors' samples.

The chain has TRBV5-4 and TRBJ2-3, with TRBD1 as a possible D gene (6 bases). Per the germline V gene, CDR1 is SGHNT and CDR2 is YYREEE (reference sequence). Trimming took off 4 bases at V and 4 bases at J, with 7 bases between the two ends. The CDR3 is made up of 12 amino acids. DNA of the CDR3: TGTGCCAGCAGCGAGGGGGCAGATACGCAGTATTTT. It is translated as CASSEGADTQYF.

The V and J genes are TRBV30 and TRBJ2-1; D is possibly TRBD1 or TRBD2 (5 bases each). Germline V gene data show CDR1 as GTSNPN and CDR2 as SVGIG (reference sequence). The length of the CDR3 is 16 residues. Trimming stripped 1 base from V and 6 bases from J, with 19 bases between. CDR3 coding DNA: TGTGCCTGGAGTGGGGGGAGCCAGGGAGTTGGCAATGAGCAGTTCTTC. Amino acid sequence: CAWSGGSQGVGNEQFF.

On this clone: This sample includes further DNA sequences coding for the same CDR3. V usage is TRBV5-4 and J usage is TRBJ2-1, with TRBD1 identical over 8 bases. Germline loops: CDR1 SGHNT, CDR2 YYREEE (reference sequence). The CDR3 is 15 amino acids. J was trimmed by 3 bases and V by 1 base; bases with no gene match: 3. The CDR3, as DNA: TGTGCCAGCAGCTTGACAGGGGGATTCTACAATGAGCAGTTCTTC. It specifies CASSLTGGFYNEQFF.

The rearrangement uses TRBV12-5 and TRBJ2-3, with TRBD2 matching 7 bases. The trim removed 5 bases at V and 2 bases at J, leaving 10 bases unmatched. The CDR3 length is 16 residues. Germline CDR1 LGHNT, CDR2 FRNRAP. CDR3 residues: CASGPIGEGITDTQYF. In DNA, the CDR3 is TGTGCTAGTGGTCCGATAGGGGAGGGGATCACAGATACGCAGTATTTT.

The chain employs TRBV5-1 and TRBJ2-1; TRBD2 agrees at 9 bases. Looked up from germline, CDR1 is SGHRS and CDR2 is YFSETQ. This CDR3 has 15 amino acids. With V trimmed by 0 bases and J by 5 bases, 3 bases remained unmatched. The CDR3 DNA reads as TGCGCCAGCAGCTTGGATAGCGGGGGAGACAATGAGCAGTTCTTC. This encodes CASSLDSGGDNEQFF.

This clone was recorded a few times. J is TRBJ1-1 and V is TRBV28, with D unresolved. There are 14 residues in the CDR3. Between the trimmed V and J ends, which lost 4 bases and 1 base, there was a span of 10 bases. Germline-derived CDR1 and CDR2 are MDHEN and SYDVKM. The chain's CDR3 is CASSSLPGNTEAFF. CDR3 nucleotides: TGTGCCAGCAGTTCACTCCCGGGGAACACTGAAGCTTTCTTT.

In regard to this clone: As the CDR3 is not closed by the conserved phenylalanine or tryptophan, this likely results from a read error. Because the CDR3's place on the DNA is in doubt, the DNA is left out and the CDR3 is given as listed by TCRdb. The genes are TRBV7-7 and TRBJ2-7. CDR1 is SSHAT, CDR2 FNYEAQ, per germline (reference sequence). Counting both end residues, the CDR3 totals 9 amino acids. CDR3: CASSLHHIS.

The chain couples TRBV28 to TRBJ2-7; possibly TRBD1 for D (5 bases). Trimming took off 5 bases at V and 0 bases at J, with 23 bases between the two ends. Germline CDR1 and CDR2: MDHEN and SYDVKM. The CDR3 loop spans 18 amino acids. Here the CDR3 reads CASSPPPLGRIASYEQYF. The CDR3 DNA reads as TGTGCCAGCAGTCCCCCACCGTTGGGGCGGATCGCCTCCTACGAGCAGTACTTC. Full variable domain (missing parts from reference TRBV28 and TRBJ2-7): DVKVTQSSRYLVKRTGEKVFLECVQDMDHENMFWYRQDPGLGLRLIYFSYDVKMKEKGDIPEGYSVSREKKERFSLILESASTNQTSMYLCASSPPPLGRIASYEQYFGPGTRLTVT.

The rearrangement joins TRBV11-2 to TRBJ1-2, with D unresolved. Trimming took off 1 base at V and 1 base at J, with 4 bases between the two ends. Germline V gene lookup returns CDR1 SGHAT and CDR2 FQNNGV. This CDR3 has 13 residues. CDR3 sequence reads: CASSLALNYGYTF. Here the CDR3 DNA reads TGTGCCAGCAGCTTAGCCCTTAACTATGGCTACACCTTC.

The chain carries TRBV30 and TRBJ2-3, with TRBD1 identical over 7 bases. Trimming took 3 bases from V and 8 from J; bases not matched to a gene: 2. Germline values: CDR1 GTSNPN, CDR2 SVGIG (reference sequence). CDR3 size: 11 residues. The CDR3 reads CAWRDRSTQYF. The CDR3 nucleotides are TGTGCCTGGAGGGACAGGAGTACGCAGTATTTT. The full variable domain, with the rest looked up from reference TRBV30 and TRBJ2-3, is SQTIHQWPATLVQPVGSPLSLECTVEGTSNPNLYWYRQAAGRGLQLLFYSVGIGQISSEVPQNLSASRPQDRQFILSSKKLLLSDSGFYLCAWRDRSTQYFGPGTRLTVL.

The chain recombines TRBV7-9 with TRBJ2-7; 9 bases map to TRBD1. The germline gives CDR1 SEHNR, CDR2 FQNEAQ (reference sequence). CDR3 length equals 15 residues. With V trimmed by 1 base and J by 4 bases, 5 bases remained unmatched. CDR3 region: CASSLGQGVKYEQYF. Here the CDR3 DNA reads TGTGCCAGCAGCTTAGGACAGGGGGTTAAGTACGAGCAGTACTTC.

The chain combines TRBV4-2 with TRBJ1-1, with unresolved D. Germline V gene data show CDR1 as LGHNA and CDR2 as YNFKEQ. This CDR3 is 15 amino acids long. V lost 0 bases, J lost 0 bases, and 8 bases lay in between. The CDR3 bases are TGTGCCAGCAGCCAAGATCGACGCATGAACACTGAAGCTTTCTTT. Encoded protein: CASSQDRRMNTEAFF.

J is TRBJ2-3 and V is TRBV5-4; D is perhaps TRBD1 or TRBD2 (5 bases each). V was trimmed by 3 bases and J by 14 bases, leaving 22 bases between them. CDR3 length: 14 residues. Germline V gene data show CDR1 as SGHNT and CDR2 as YYREEE (reference sequence). The DNA of the CDR3 is TGTGCCAGCAGCTCACCGATGTCAGGGACCCAAGGGTATTTT. Encoded protein: CASSSPMSGTQGYF.

This clone was detected ten times or more. The rearrangement uses TRBV19 and TRBJ2-5; a weak D match, TRBD2 (5 bases). V was clipped by 5 bases and J by 1 base, with 17 bases between them. Germline CDR1 reads LNHDA; CDR2 reads SQIVND (reference sequence). The CDR3 spans 16 residues. CDR3 DNA: TGTGCCAGTAGTGCCTACGAGACGGACTTCCAAGAGACCCAGTACTTC. Encoded protein: CASSAYETDFQETQYF.

This chain connects TRBV7-2 to TRBJ1-1, with unresolved D. Germline V gene lookup returns CDR1 SGHTA and CDR2 FQGNSA. The CDR3 is made up of 14 amino acids. V was clipped by 1 base and J by 1 base, with 7 bases between them. CDR3 loop: CASSLEAGNTEAFF. CDR3 sequence (DNA): TGTGCCAGCAGCTTAGAGGCAGGGAACACTGAAGCTTTCTTT.

V usage is TRBV5-1 and J usage is TRBJ2-1, with TRBD1 as a possible D gene (6 bases). Germline-derived CDR1 and CDR2 are SGHRS and YFSETQ. With 4 bases removed from V and 4 bases from J, the gap between germline ends came to 24 bases. This CDR3 is built from 18 residues. The chain's CDR3 is CASSPAVLSGGDYNEQFF. The DNA for the CDR3 is TGCGCCAGCAGCCCGGCGGTGTTGAGTGGGGGCGATTACAATGAGCAGTTCTTC.

For this clone: A single base is all that separates this from a far larger clone, so a read error is likely. V and J are TRBV7-6 and TRBJ1-5, with TRBD1 matching 9 bases. This CDR3 comprises 13 residues. Germline CDR1 SGHVS, CDR2 FNYEAQ. J gave up 4 bases and V 5 bases, and 0 bases lay outside the gene matches. The DNA for the CDR3 is TGTGCCAGCAGCGGGACAGGGAATCAGCCCCAGCATTTT. Amino acid sequence: CASSGTGNQPQHF.

This clone was seen repeatedly, ten times or more. The sample contains more than one DNA sequence encoding this CDR3. The V call is TRBV29-1, the J call TRBJ2-5, with TRBD1 identical over 8 bases. Germline values: CDR1 SQVTM, CDR2 ANQGSEA. V lost 3 bases, J lost 5 bases, and 5 bases stayed unmatched. The CDR3 runs to 13 residues. The DNA of the CDR3 is TGCAGCGTTGACCAGGGGGCGGAGGAGACCCAGTACTTC. It translates to CSVDQGAEETQYF.

The chain combines TRBV30 with TRBJ2-2; D not certain. The CDR3 runs 13 residues. V was cut by 8 bases and J by 2 bases, with 12 bases left in between. The germline V gene has CDR1 GTSNPN and CDR2 SVGIG (reference sequence). The CDR3 protein is CARNEFNTGELFF. Written as DNA, the CDR3 is TGTGCCCGTAACGAATTTAACACCGGGGAGCTGTTTTTT. The full variable domain, its missing parts supplied by reference TRBV30 and TRBJ2-2, is SQTIHQWPATLVQPVGSPLSLECTVEGTSNPNLYWYRQAAGRGLQLLFYSVGIGQISSEVPQNLSASRPQDRQFILSSKKLLLSDSGFYLCARNEFNTGELFFGEGSRLTVL.

In the case of this clone: The sample carries other DNA sequences with the same CDR3. The V and J genes are TRBV7-9 and TRBJ1-2, with 7 bases fitting TRBD1. The V segment lost 2 bases and the J segment 7 bases; nucleotides outside the gene matches: 1. This CDR3 is 12 amino acids long. Germline V CDR1 and CDR2: SEHNR, FQNEAQ (reference sequence). CDR3 residues: CASSLSGGGYTF. In DNA form, the CDR3 reads TGTGCCAGCAGCTTATCAGGGGGTGGCTACACCTTC.

The rearrangement uses TRBV5-4 and TRBJ2-3; 12 positions agree with TRBD2. The CDR3 consists of 16 residues. J gave up 2 bases and V 2 bases, and 3 bases lay outside the gene matches. The germline V gene has CDR1 SGHNT and CDR2 YYREEE (reference sequence). The CDR3 DNA is TGTGCCAGCAGCTTCAGGACTAGCGGGACCACAGATACGCAGTATTTT. Amino acid sequence: CASSFRTSGTTDTQYF.